Sequencing of this TCR beta chain was carried out in a study of siplizumab effects on memory and regulatory T cells. Sequencing of each sample assayed about 10^5 TCR templates. Profiled with immunoSEQ multiplex PCR; TCRdb holds only in-frame clones, not every one. This table holds about 68,000 clones, 93% found once. This CDR3 is 15 amino acids long. Per the germline V gene, CDR1 is ENHRY and CDR2 is SYGVKD. V trimming: 2 bases; J trimming: 8 bases; junction bases outside the gene matches: 3. Concerning this clone itself: Antigen unknown.

Broader study findings: The authors did not confirm suppressive function in proliferating Tregs from siplizumab cultures. Siplizumab brought about a significant reduction in alloreactive sequences traceable to unstimulated CD4+ memory cells. A minor fraction of alloreactive clones, and no more, mapped to unstimulated subsets.

Sequenced sample: CD8+ T cells sorted from blood. The rearrangement joins TRBV10-3 to TRBJ1-6; 10 bases are shared with TRBD1. The TCR was taken from a human donor in good health. CDR3 nucleotide sequence: TGTGCCATCAGTGAGCAAGGACAGGGGGATTCACCCCTCCACTTT. This translates into CAISEQGQGDSPLHF.